In its sample, the clone carrying this TCR beta chain was seen a few times. Its antigen remains unidentified. Trimming took 6 bases from V and 3 from J; bases not matched to a gene: 2. From germline, CDR1 is DFQATT and CDR2 SNEGSKA (reference sequence). The CDR3 totals 11 residues. Assay used: immunoSEQ multiplex PCR; TCRdb lists only in-frame clones, some missing. The table records about 58,000 clones, 90% of them present only once. This entry is derived from a study of cytomegalovirus exposure and HLA in healthy donors. Looking at the study overall: Per a later analysis, the roughly 670 first-cohort and about 120 validation repertoires shared one platform.

Broader study findings: Across donors, most TCRs were seen rarely, yet some public ones were widespread. It was reportedly the case that the classifier diagnosed cytomegalovirus status with high specificity and sensitivity. The investigators catalogued 150 or so TCR beta chains as cytomegalovirus-associated.

The sequenced sample was PBMCs. This rearrangement joins TRBV20-1 to TRBJ2-7, with 7 bases aligning to TRBD2. This TCR derives from a young man in good health and CMV-seronegative. CDR3 DNA: TGCAGTGCAAGGACTAGCTACGAGCAGTACTTC. Protein product: CSARTSYEQYF.